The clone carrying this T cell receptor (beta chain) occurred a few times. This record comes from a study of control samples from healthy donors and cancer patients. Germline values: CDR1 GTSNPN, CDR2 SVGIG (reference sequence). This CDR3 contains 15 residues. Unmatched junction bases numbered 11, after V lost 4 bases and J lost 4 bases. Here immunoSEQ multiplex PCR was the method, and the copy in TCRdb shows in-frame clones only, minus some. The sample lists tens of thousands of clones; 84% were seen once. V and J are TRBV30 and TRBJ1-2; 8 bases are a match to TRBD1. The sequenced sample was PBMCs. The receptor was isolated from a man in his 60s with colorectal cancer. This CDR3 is CAWIDVAGGAYGYTF. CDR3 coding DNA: TGTGCCTGGATAGATGTAGCAGGGGGCGCCTATGGCTACACCTTC.